The rows below give T cell receptor beta chains drawn from one sample of a study of shared clonotypes between healthy human individuals. Some clones are missing from TCRdb's copy, which holds only in-frame ones; the method was immunoSEQ multiplex PCR. This table has approximately 2.1 million clones, over 90% appearing once. The sample comprised naive CD4+ T cells from PBMCs. The receptors derive from a man younger than 35 in good health. Some clones in this sample may be carry-over from other donors' samples. Both conserved end residues are part of each CDR3. The order of the fields is D gene, clone size, V gene, J gene, CDR3 DNA, CDR3 protein. D genes are given only for firm matches. Clone size is given for some rows only: seen once, a few or many times, or a class if the clone is expanded.

>NA|NA|TRBV28|TRBJ1-2
TGTGTAACCACAACAGGAAGAAAGTATGGCTACACCTTC
CVTTTGRKYGYTF
>TRBD1|NA|TRBV28|TRBJ1-4
TGTGCCAGCGGGACAGTAAATGAAAAACTGTTTTTT
CASGTVNEKLFF
>NA|NA|TRBV14|TRBJ1-2
TGTGCCAGCAGCCAAATCATTGGTTATGGCTACACCTTC
CASSQIIGYGYTF
>NA|NA|TRBV7-2|TRBJ1-1
TGTGCCAGCAGCTTACAGGGCGGGAACACTGAAGCTTTCTTT
CASSLQGGNTEAFF
>NA|once|TRBV5-1|TRBJ2-7
TGCGCCAGCAGCTTGGCTGGCAGACCCTACGAGCAGTACTTC
CASSLAGRPYEQYF
>TRBD1|NA|TRBV5-1|TRBJ2-5
TGCGCCAGCAGCGCAGACAGGGGAGAGACCCAGTACTTC
CASSADRGETQYF
>NA|NA|TRBV6-1|TRBJ1-3
TGTGCCAGCAGTGGGAAGGGAGCGAGCTCTGGAAACACCATATATTTT
CASSGKGASSGNTIYF
>NA|NA|TRBV5-1|TRBJ2-1
TGCGCCAGCAGCCCAAACCGCCTCCCAGGCAATGAGCAGTTCTTC
CASSPNRLPGNEQFF
>TRBD2|NA|TRBV6-1|TRBJ2-1
TGTGCCAGCAGTTCTAGCGGGAGGGGTGAGCAGTTCTTC
CASSSSGRGEQFF
>NA|NA|TRBV10-2|TRBJ2-1
TGCGCCAGCAGTGGTCGGGGGCCCGACTACAATGAGCAGTTCTTC
CASSGRGPDYNEQFF
>NA|NA|TRBV28|TRBJ2-7
TGTGCCAGCAGTTTACGGGCGGGGAACGACGAGCAGTACTTC
CASSLRAGNDEQYF
>NA|NA|TRBV30|TRBJ1-4
TGTGCCTGGAGTAGGATAGGGACGGCAACTAATGAAAAACTGTTTTTT
CAWSRIGTATNEKLFF
>TRBD2|NA|TRBV5-4|TRBJ2-3
TGTGCCAGCAGCTTGGGACTAGCCGGGACAGATACGCAGTATTTT
CASSLGLAGTDTQYF
>NA|NA|TRBV10-3|TRBJ1-1
TGTGCCATCAGAGGACAGTCGAACACTGAAGCTTTCTTT
CAIRGQSNTEAFF